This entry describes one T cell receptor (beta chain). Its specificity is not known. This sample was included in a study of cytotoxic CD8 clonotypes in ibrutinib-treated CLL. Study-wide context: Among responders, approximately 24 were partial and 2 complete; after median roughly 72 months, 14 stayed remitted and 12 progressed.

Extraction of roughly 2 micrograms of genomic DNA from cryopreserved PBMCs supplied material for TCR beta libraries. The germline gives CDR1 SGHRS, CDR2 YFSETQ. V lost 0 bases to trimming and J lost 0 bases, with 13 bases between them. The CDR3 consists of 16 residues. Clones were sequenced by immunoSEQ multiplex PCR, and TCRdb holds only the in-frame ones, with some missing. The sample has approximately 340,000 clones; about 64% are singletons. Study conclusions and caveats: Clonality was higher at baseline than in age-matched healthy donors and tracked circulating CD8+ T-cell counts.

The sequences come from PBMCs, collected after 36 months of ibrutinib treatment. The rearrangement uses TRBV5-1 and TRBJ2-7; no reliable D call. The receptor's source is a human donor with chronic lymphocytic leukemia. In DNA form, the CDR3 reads TGCGCCAGCAGCTTGGTTGTCGGGCCTAGCTCCTACGAGCAGTACTTC. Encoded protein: CASSLVVGPSSYEQYF.